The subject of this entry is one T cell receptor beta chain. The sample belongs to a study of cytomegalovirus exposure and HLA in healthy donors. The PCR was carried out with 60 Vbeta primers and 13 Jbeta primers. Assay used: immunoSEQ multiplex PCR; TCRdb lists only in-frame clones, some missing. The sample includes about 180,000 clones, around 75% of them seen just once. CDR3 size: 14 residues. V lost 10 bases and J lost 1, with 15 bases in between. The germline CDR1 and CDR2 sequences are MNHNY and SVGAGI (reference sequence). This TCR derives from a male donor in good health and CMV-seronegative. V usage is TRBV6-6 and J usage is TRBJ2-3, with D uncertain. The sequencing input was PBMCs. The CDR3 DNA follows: TGTGCCACCCGAGAGGCGCCCGGCACAGATACGCAGTATTTT. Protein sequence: CATREAPGTDTQYF.